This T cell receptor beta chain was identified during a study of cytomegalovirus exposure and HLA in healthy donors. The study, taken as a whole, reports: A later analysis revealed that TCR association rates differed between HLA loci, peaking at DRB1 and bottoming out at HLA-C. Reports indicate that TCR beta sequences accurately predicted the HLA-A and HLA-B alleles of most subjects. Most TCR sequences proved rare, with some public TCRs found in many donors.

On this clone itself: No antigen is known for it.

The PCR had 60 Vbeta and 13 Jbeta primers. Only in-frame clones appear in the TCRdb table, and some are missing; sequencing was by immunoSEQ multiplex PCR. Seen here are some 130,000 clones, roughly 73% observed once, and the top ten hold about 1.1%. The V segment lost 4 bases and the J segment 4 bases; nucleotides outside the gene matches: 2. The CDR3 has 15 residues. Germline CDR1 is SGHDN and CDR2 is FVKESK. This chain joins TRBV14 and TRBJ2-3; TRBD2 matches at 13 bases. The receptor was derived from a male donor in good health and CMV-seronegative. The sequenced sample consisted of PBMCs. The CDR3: CASSPGLAGADTQYF. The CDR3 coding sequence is TGTGCCAGCAGCCCCGGACTAGCGGGGGCAGATACGCAGTATTTT. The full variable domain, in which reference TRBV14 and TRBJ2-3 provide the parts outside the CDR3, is EAGVTQFPSHSVIEKGQTVTLRCDPISGHDNLYWYRRVMGKEIKFLLHFVKESKQDESGMPNNRFLAERTGGTYSTLKVQPAELEDSGVYFCASSPGLAGADTQYFGPGTRLTVL.